The 27 T cell receptor beta chains reported below all come from one sample, sequenced in a study of PD-1 blockade in classical Hodgkin lymphoma. Time point given: newly diagnosed, previously untreated cHL patient sample. Magnetic negative selection purified CD4+ T cells from thawed PBMCs. The table came from immunoSEQ multiplex PCR; TCRdb's copy has only in-frame clones and leaves some out. Of around 30,000 clones in the sample, about 89% were seen once. The sequencing input was CD4+ T cells from blood. These TCRs come from a human donor with classical Hodgkin lymphoma.

The V call is TRBV28, the J call TRBJ1-1; 7 nucleotides agree with TRBD1. Germline CDR1 reads MDHEN; CDR2 reads SYDVKM. V lost 6 bases, J lost 1 base, and 8 bases stayed unmatched. There are 15 residues in the CDR3. This CDR3 is CASRTGSFENTEAFF. The CDR3 coding sequence is TGTGCCAGCAGGACAGGGAGTTTCGAGAACACTGAAGCTTTCTTT.

V is TRBV18 and J is TRBJ1-1; D perhaps matches TRBD1 (5 bases). With 11 bases removed from V and 1 base from J, the gap between germline ends came to 11 bases. The CDR3 is 12 amino acids. The germline V gene encodes CDR1 KGHSH and CDR2 LQKENI. CDR3: CACARGNTEAFF. The CDR3 region has the DNA TGTGCCTGCGCGAGGGGGAACACTGAAGCTTTCTTT. Full variable domain (remainder filled in from reference TRBV18 and TRBJ1-1): NAGVMQNPRHLVRRRGQEARLRCSPMKGHSHVYWYRQLPEEGLKFMVYLQKENIIDESGMPKERFSAEFPKEGPSILRIQQVVRGDSAAYFCACARGNTEAFFGQGTRLTVV.

Concerning this clone: Different DNA sequences within this sample yield the same CDR3. The genes are TRBV29-1 and TRBJ1-1, with D possibly being TRBD1 (5 bases). Trimming took 7 bases from V and 1 from J, leaving 16 bases between them. The CDR3 sequence is 14 residues long. The germline gives CDR1 SQVTM, CDR2 ANQGSEA. Written as DNA, the CDR3 is TGCAGCGCCTGCAGGTACAGGAGGAACACTGAAGCTTTCTTT. It specifies CSACRYRRNTEAFF.

V and J are TRBV5-4 and TRBJ2-5; D is perhaps TRBD2 (6 bases). Germline V gene sequence: CDR1 SGHNT, CDR2 YYREEE (reference sequence). Deletions cut 3 bases from V and 2 bases from J, with 17 bases between. The CDR3 length is 16 residues. DNA of the CDR3: TGTGCCAGCAGCTCCGGAGGGTCAGTGGGACAAGAGACCCAGTACTTC. It specifies CASSSGGSVGQETQYF.

The chain employs TRBV15 and TRBJ1-4; perhaps TRBD1 as D (5 bases). CDR1 and CDR2 from the germline V gene are LNHNV and YYDKDF (reference sequence). Trimming took 5 bases from V and 0 from J, leaving 7 bases between them. The CDR3 extends over 14 amino acids. This CDR3 reads CATSSQATNEKLFF. CDR3 coding DNA: TGTGCCACCAGCTCACAGGCAACTAATGAAAAACTGTTTTTT.

In this sample, this clone turned up a few times. V and J are TRBV16 and TRBJ1-2, with a weak D call TRBD1 (6 bases). The V end lost 3 bases, the J end lost 3 bases, and 8 bases lay between the germline ends. This CDR3 spans 13 amino acids. Germline CDR1 reads KGHSY; CDR2 reads FQNENV. CDR3 sequence reads: CASSQDRYYGYTF. CDR3 DNA sequence: TGTGCCAGCAGCCAGGACAGATACTATGGCTACACCTTC.

The V and J genes are TRBV27 and TRBJ1-4, with D tentatively TRBD1 (6 bases). The CDR3 totals 17 residues. Germline CDR1 reads MNHEY; CDR2 reads SMNVEV (reference sequence). The ends were cut back, 7 bases at V and 0 bases at J, with 18 bases in the middle. CDR3 in amino acids: CASTSSGDIATNEKLFF. Here the CDR3 DNA reads TGTGCCAGCACCTCCTCAGGGGACATCGCAACTAATGAAAAACTGTTTTTT.

The chain combines TRBV18 with TRBJ2-7; D possibly uses TRBD1 or TRBD2 (5 bases each). Looked up from germline, CDR1 is KGHSH and CDR2 is LQKENI. The V end lost 4 bases, the J end lost 0 bases, and 13 bases lay between the germline ends. CDR3 size: 15 residues. Here the CDR3 DNA reads TGTGCCAGCTCACGTGGGACGGTGGGCTCCTACGAGCAGTACTTC. This codes for CASSRGTVGSYEQYF.

The rearrangement uses TRBV5-1 and TRBJ2-2, with 8 bases fitting TRBD2. Germline-derived CDR1 and CDR2 are SGHRS and YFSETQ. V shed 2 bases, J shed 4 bases, and the junction held 4 bases outside the gene matches. The CDR3 length is 15 residues. CDR3 DNA: TGCGCCAGCAGCTTCGGGACTAGTAGCACCGGGGAGCTGTTTTTT. It translates to CASSFGTSSTGELFF.

This clone occurred once. This sequence joins TRBV5-5 and TRBJ2-3, with 10 bases identical to TRBD2. This CDR3 is 15 amino acids long. Germline values: CDR1 SGHKS, CDR2 YYEKEE (reference sequence). V dropped 0 bases and J dropped 6; count of bases not matched to a gene: 4. The CDR3 nucleotides read TGTGCCAGCAGCTTGGAGCGGGGGGGAGTGGATACGCAGTATTTT. It translates to CASSLERGGVDTQYF.

This rearrangement joins TRBV14 to TRBJ2-3; 10 bases line up with TRBD1. The length of the CDR3 is 16 residues. Losses at the gene ends were 1 base for V and 5 bases for J; bases not matched to a gene: 6. The germline V gene encodes CDR1 SGHDN and CDR2 FVKESK. The CDR3 DNA reads TGTGCCAGCAGCCAAGTTTGGACAGGGGGAGGAGATACGCAGTATTTT. Its protein product is CASSQVWTGGGDTQYF. The variable domain in full, with the rest retrieved from reference TRBV14 and TRBJ2-3, is EAGVTQFPSHSVIEKGQTVTLRCDPISGHDNLYWYRRVMGKEIKFLLHFVKESKQDESGMPNNRFLAERTGGTYSTLKVQPAELEDSGVYFCASSQVWTGGGDTQYFGPGTRLTVL.

The CDR3 DNA reads as TGTGCAAGTCGCGGCCGCGGGGCCTGGGAAGAGACCCAGTACTTC. It is translated as CASRGRGAWEETQYF. The rearrangement links TRBV12-2 to TRBJ2-5; TRBD2 reflects the table's D call only, with no check against the DNA. TRBV12-2 is assigned pseudogene status. The CDR3 extends over 15 amino acids.

The chain carries TRBV6-1 and TRBJ1-1; 9 bases agree with TRBD1. CDR1 is MNHNS and CDR2 is SASEGT in the germline V gene. There are 14 residues in the CDR3. J lost 4 bases, V lost 6 bases, and 6 bases had no gene match. In DNA form, the CDR3 reads TGTGCCAGCAGGGGGCGGGACAGGGTCACTGAAGCTTTCTTT. Translating gives CASRGRDRVTEAFF.

The chain recombines TRBV18 with TRBJ1-6; 11 nucleotides agree with TRBD1. Trimming at V came to 4 bases and at J to 10 bases, leaving 6 bases not matched to a gene. The CDR3 has 15 amino acids. The germline gives CDR1 KGHSH, CDR2 LQKENI. The CDR3 region is CASSQTGTGGSPLHF. The CDR3 nucleotides are TGTGCCAGCTCACAGACCGGGACAGGGGGATCACCCCTCCACTTT.

The chain recombines TRBV4-3 with TRBJ2-5; 10 bases map to TRBD1. CDR3 length equals 16 residues. After removal of 4 bases from V and 7 bases from J, the junction contained 12 bases not matched to a gene. Germline CDR1 and CDR2: LGHNA and YSLEER. CDR3 amino acids: CASSPPVRDRGMTQYF. CDR3 DNA: TGCGCCAGCAGCCCTCCCGTCCGGGACAGGGGTATGACCCAGTACTTC.

J is TRBJ1-1 and V is TRBV7-2, with a possible D match to TRBD1 (5 bases). The CDR3 length is 14 residues. The germline V gene has CDR1 SGHTA and CDR2 FQGNSA. Trimming removed 7 bases at V and 1 base at J, with 13 bases between. The CDR3 DNA reads TGTGCCAGCACCATAGGGACGGCGAACACTGAAGCTTTCTTT. Its translation is CASTIGTANTEAFF.

Points on this clone: The limits of the CDR3 on the DNA are not certain, so only TCRdb's listed CDR3 is given. This rearrangement joins TRBV29-1 to TRBJ2-1. The CDR3 region is 10 residues in length, termini included. Germline assignment: CDR1 SQVTM and CDR2 ANQGSEA. CDR3 sequence: CSVGEGSMFF.

J is TRBJ2-3 and V is TRBV27; unclear D gene. The V gene's germline CDR1 is MNHEY and CDR2 SMNVEV (reference sequence). With 5 bases removed from V and 1 base from J, the gap between germline ends came to 13 bases. The CDR3 is 15 residues long. This chain's CDR3 is CASSPDRLGTDTQYF. Written as DNA, the CDR3 is TGTGCCAGCAGTCCCGATCGGTTGGGCACAGATACGCAGTATTTT.

The chain joins TRBV6-4 to TRBJ2-1; TRBD2 agrees at 7 bases. Trimming at V came to 5 bases and at J to 4 bases, leaving 8 bases not matched to a gene. The germline V gene has CDR1 MRHNA and CDR2 SNTAGT. CDR3 length: 15 amino acids. The CDR3 sequence is CASSISRGIYNEQFF. The CDR3 DNA is TGTGCCAGCAGTATCTCGCGGGGGATTTACAATGAGCAGTTCTTC.

This clone was picked up one time. This chain uses TRBV30 with TRBJ2-2, with 7 bases matching TRBD1. Germline assignment: CDR1 GTSNPN and CDR2 SVGIG (reference sequence). The CDR3 covers 14 residues. V lost 8 bases and J lost 4; bases outside the gene matches: 10. The CDR3 region has the DNA TGTGCCAGAGGCAGGGGGACAACCACCGGGGAGCTGTTTTTT. Protein sequence: CARGRGTTTGELFF.

The chain employs TRBV18 and TRBJ2-5; 10 bases fit TRBD1. V was clipped by 5 bases and J by 4 bases; unmatched bases: 7. Germline assignment: CDR1 KGHSH and CDR2 LQKENI. The CDR3 totals 15 residues. The CDR3: CASSTNDRGRETQYF. In DNA, the CDR3 is TGTGCCAGCTCAACCAATGACAGGGGGCGAGAGACCCAGTACTTC.

This clone has just one count. The V and J genes are TRBV5-1 and TRBJ2-5; 8 bases map to TRBD2. Germline CDR1 SGHRS, CDR2 YFSETQ. The CDR3 runs 14 residues. With 5 bases clipped from V and 2 bases from J, the junction kept 5 bases outside the gene matches. The CDR3 DNA reads TGCGCCAGCAGACCTACTAGCGGTCAAGAGACCCAGTACTTC. This encodes CASRPTSGQETQYF.

The chain uses TRBV11-2 and TRBJ1-1; no reliable D call. CDR3 length equals 13 residues. In germline, CDR1 is SGHAT, CDR2 FQNNGV. V was clipped by 1 base and J by 8 bases, with 11 bases between them. The CDR3 DNA reads as TGTGCCAGCAGCTTAGGCCGGGGAGGGGAAGCTTTCTTT. Translating gives CASSLGRGGEAFF.

This clone is a singleton in its sample. The chain has TRBV28 and TRBJ1-2; 10 nucleotides agree with TRBD1. The V gene end was trimmed by 9 bases and the J gene end by 4 bases; junction bases not matched to a gene: 17. Germline CDR1 reads MDHEN; CDR2 reads SYDVKM. The CDR3 is 17 residues long. For the CDR3, the DNA is TGTGCCAGTAAAGGGACAGGGGAGGGGTTGGGGCTCTATGGCTACACCTTC. It specifies CASKGTGEGLGLYGYTF.

Only one count was recorded for this clone. The chain has TRBV7-9 and TRBJ2-5; 9 bases align to TRBD2. After removal of 5 bases from V and 8 bases from J, the junction contained 12 bases not matched to a gene. Germline V gene lookup returns CDR1 SEHNR and CDR2 FQNEAQ (reference sequence). The CDR3 is made up of 15 amino acids. This CDR3 is CASSPSEGGGDTQYF. The CDR3 nucleotides are TGTGCCAGCAGCCCCTCCGAGGGCGGGGGGGATACCCAGTACTTC.

This chain links TRBV5-5 with TRBJ2-5; D possibly uses TRBD1 or TRBD2 (5 bases each). V shed 4 bases and J shed 4 bases, with 14 bases lying between them. This CDR3 is 14 amino acids long. The germline CDR1 and CDR2 sequences are SGHKS and YYEKEE (reference sequence). DNA for the CDR3: TGTGCCAGCAGCCCCCCGGGTGGGGGAGAGACCCAGTACTTC. It specifies CASSPPGGGETQYF.

The J gene is TRBJ2-5, the V gene TRBV20-1; perhaps TRBD1 as D (6 bases). Germline V gene sequence: CDR1 DFQATT, CDR2 SNEGSKA (reference sequence). The V end lost 5 bases, the J end lost 3 bases, and 7 bases lay between the germline ends. The CDR3 is made up of 11 amino acids. The CDR3, as DNA: TGCAGTGCTCGGACAGAAGAGACCCAGTACTTC. Encoded protein: CSARTEETQYF.